This entry describes one TCR beta chain. Its target is not known. The record originates from a study of beta chain features in type 1 diabetes. Study-wide results and limits: In all four CD4+ subsets, TCRB CDR3 length was significantly, moderately reduced in type 1 diabetes.

Reverse transcribing all isolated RNA meant expressed TCRB transcripts were sequenced. The assay was immunoSEQ multiplex PCR, and TCRdb's table has in-frame clones only and misses some. The sample contains a few hundred thousand clones, approximately 15% of which appear only once. The source of this sequence is a man in his late teens or twenties with type 1 diabetes. Sequenced: naive CD4+ T cells from blood.

CDR3 sequence reads: CASRKDRVNEQFF. Here the CDR3 DNA reads TGTGCCAGTAGAAAAGACAGAGTTAATGAGCAGTTCTTC. This chain links TRBV19 with TRBJ2-1, with a possible D match to TRBD1 (5 bases). V dropped 6 bases and J dropped 7 bases, with 13 bases sitting between them. CDR1 and CDR2 from the germline V gene are LNHDA and SQIVND (reference sequence). The CDR3 totals 13 residues. Together with reference TRBV19 and TRBJ2-1, the CDR3 gives the full variable domain: DGGITQSPKYLFRKEGQNVTLSCEQNLNHDAMYWYRQDPGQGLRLIYYSQIVNDFQKGDIAEGYSVSREKKESFPLTVTSAQKNPTAFYLCASRKDRVNEQFFGPGTRLTVL.